The 6 T cell receptor beta chains presented below share a single source sample, sequenced in a study of PD-1 blockade in classical Hodgkin lymphoma. Autologous stem cell transplantation was followed by relapse in every patient, and brentuximab vedotin exposure varied. The study purified CD4+ T cells from thawed PBMCs using magnetic negative selection. Produced via immunoSEQ multiplex PCR; TCRdb's table is partial and in-frame only. The top ten hold over 0.2% of the sample, which has around 36,000 clones, approximately 92% seen once. Source: CD4+ T cells from blood, taken at baseline. All receptors come from a human donor with classical Hodgkin lymphoma.

The gene calls are TRBV27 and TRBJ1-2, with TRBD1 matching 7 bases. CDR3 length: 14 residues. Germline loops: CDR1 MNHEY, CDR2 SMNVEV (reference sequence). V dropped 2 bases and J dropped 5; count of bases not matched to a gene: 5. DNA for the CDR3: TGTGCCAGCAGTTTAAGGGGGACAGCTTATGGCTACACCTTC. Encoded protein: CASSLRGTAYGYTF.

CDR3 nucleotide sequence: TGTGCCAGCAGCTTAGCGAGCTGGGGAGGAGAGACCCAGTACTTC. It encodes CASSLASWGGETQYF. The chain has TRBV7-9 and TRBJ2-5, with D tentatively TRBD2 (6 bases). The ends were cut back, 0 bases at V and 4 bases at J, with 12 bases in the middle. Germline CDR1 is SEHNR and CDR2 is FQNEAQ (reference sequence). The CDR3 extends over 15 amino acids.

The chain couples TRBV6-1 to TRBJ1-4; perhaps TRBD1 as D (5 bases). The CDR3 has 13 amino acids. The V gene's germline CDR1 is MNHNS and CDR2 SASEGT. Trimming shortened V by 6 bases and J by 8 bases, and 13 bases separated the two germline ends. CDR3 region: CASSPGRDEKLFF. The CDR3, as DNA: TGTGCCAGCAGCCCAGGGAGGGACGAAAAACTGTTTTTT.

The V gene is TRBV5-4, the J gene TRBJ1-1, with a tentative D call TRBD1 (6 bases). Germline lookup yields CDR1 SGHNT and CDR2 YYREEE (reference sequence). V lost 4 bases, J lost 3 bases, and 19 bases lay in between. The CDR3 is made up of 16 amino acids. CDR3 in amino acids: CASSIKQGPGDTEAFF. The CDR3, as DNA: TGTGCCAGCAGCATAAAGCAGGGGCCCGGGGACACTGAAGCTTTCTTT.

The rearrangement links TRBV5-1 to TRBJ2-1, with D perhaps being TRBD1 or TRBD2 (6 bases each). CDR1 is SGHRS, CDR2 YFSETQ, per germline. The CDR3 spans 16 residues. Trimming cost V 2 bases and J 5 bases, with 17 bases left between them. The CDR3 reads CASSFGGRVPHNEQFF. The CDR3, as DNA: TGCGCCAGCAGCTTCGGGGGCAGGGTCCCCCACAATGAGCAGTTCTTC.

The rearrangement uses TRBV28 and TRBJ1-5, with a possible D match to TRBD1 (6 bases). The V end lost 6 bases, the J end lost 4 bases, and 16 bases lay between the germline ends. This CDR3 comprises 15 residues. CDR1 is MDHEN, CDR2 SYDVKM, per germline. CDR3 nucleotides: TGTGCCAGCAGGAGGGGGGACCCGCGAAATCAGCCCCAGCATTTT. Residues: CASRRGDPRNQPQHF.